One T cell receptor beta chain is described in this entry. This clone turned up a few times. The antigen this receptor binds is unknown. Qualities for individual bases were not recorded, and no much larger clone is one base off. The library was prepared using the immunoSEQ multiplex PCR assay. To provide template for TCR sequencing, every sample had RNA extracted and reverse transcribed into cDNA. First-strand cDNA was synthesized with SuperScript III using a 2:1 mix of oligo-dT and random hexamers. A synthetic immune receptor repertoire was used to gauge amplification bias, and whatever bias remained was removed computationally. As for the authors' bioinformatics: Raw reads were preprocessed to remove errors, and CDR3 was defined by IMGT conventions from the conserved cysteine to phenylalanine. Clonality was computed as 1 minus the Shannon entropy, with the entropy normalized by log2 of the number of productive unique TCRs. Whether scalp clones were CD4 or CD8 was inferred by matching scalp TCRbeta sequences against CD4 and CD8 repertoires sorted from blood. The clones in this table, taken by TCRdb from immuneACCESS, are in-frame only. Not every clone is retained; where verified, under half of the shortfall comes from an unresolved V gene, and the cause of the rest is unknown. That table is the source of V, J and clone size, and D and trimming were worked out from the DNA. The sample contains some 160,000 clones, roughly 58% of them found a single time. Jointly, the top ten make up 35% to 45% of the sample.

The data derive from a study of CD8+ T cells in alopecia areata (dated by TCRdb to the late 2010s). Background for the entire study: To study T cell clonal expansion in alopecia areata, the researchers applied high-throughput TCRbeta sequencing to both the C3H/HeJ mouse model and human patients. Scalp clonality was compared among normal scalp (n=4), patchy alopecia areata scalp (n=8), and alopecia totalis/universalis scalp (n=8). Human TCRbeta sequencing covered scalp tissue and sorted CD4+ and CD8+ peripheral blood T cells from patchy and totalis/universalis alopecia areata patients and healthy controls. TCRbeta CDR3 regions were amplified by immunoSEQ multiplex PCR using 35 Vbeta forward and 13 Jbeta reverse primers. RNA was obtained with the PAXgene miRNA kit for fixed scalp, the miRNeasy kit for PBMCs, and the RNeasy kit for mouse skin.

PBMCs were isolated by density centrifugation and stained for CD3, CD4 and CD8, after which CD4+ and CD8+ T cells were sorted on a FACSAria. Scalp biopsies and blood samples were obtained from unaffected controls. The CDR3 measures 13 amino acids from cysteine to phenylalanine. Only the CDR3 region is kept as DNA, spanning 39 bases read in frame from base 1. V is reduced by 5 bases and J by 3 bases, leaving a spacing of 14 bases between them. Sequences SQVTM (CDR1) and ANQGSEA (CDR2) are obtained from the germline V gene. Beyond this particular receptor, the publication reports: Higher clonality and more expanded CD8+ clones were observed in lesional scalp than in normal scalp, particularly in alopecia totalis/universalis, a finding suggestive of antigenic drive. Shared TCR sequences between patients were less evident than in mice, which may be partly attributable to HLA diversity in the patient population. Unlike mouse skin, which is dominated by gammadelta T cells, normal human skin has resident alphabeta T cells that are also sequenced, and this complicates analysis of the scalp TCR repertoire.

This sequence originates from a human donor in good health. Sequencing was done on a sample of CD8+ T cells sorted from blood. The chain joins TRBV29-1 to TRBJ2-7, and the D gene may be TRBD1, 6 bases matching. At the DNA level, the sequence is TGCAGCGTTTCCTCTTCGACAGGCTACGAGCAGTACTTC. It codes for CSVSSSTGYEQYF.